This TCR beta chain was sequenced for a study of Graves' ophthalmopathy and Graves' hyperthyroidism. V lost 3 bases, J lost 3 bases, and 14 bases lay in between. Germline assignment: CDR1 LNHNV and CDR2 YYDKDF (reference sequence). The CDR3 contains 15 residues. This clonotype was picked up a small number of times. RNA served as the template for amplifying TCR beta CDR3 regions. An initial RT-PCR round employing HTBI primers preceded a second-round multiplex PCR. TCRdb reprocessed the multiplex PCR reads with MiXCR, giving one entry per CDR3 protein. The table records over a million distinct CDR3 sequences, approximately 35% of them present only once.

The V call is TRBV15, the J call TRBJ2-5; D could derive from TRBD1 or TRBD2 (5 bases each). This sequence was found in an adult man with Graves' hyperthyroidism. The sample consisted of peripheral blood or thyroid tissue (not recorded which). The CDR3 here is CATSSPTGTKETQYF. For the CDR3, the DNA is TGTGCCACCAGCAGTCCCACGGGGACCAAAGAGACCCAGTACTTC.